Sequencing of this T cell receptor (beta chain) was carried out in a study of T cells after yellow fever vaccination. Overall study findings and caveats: Reappearance after the booster was seen for most primary-vaccination clones, at 96% CD4 and 85% to 90% CD8. Only a small proportion of the clonotypes turned up in both the CD4 and the CD8 compartments, likely arising from convergent recombination. Sorted repertoires could include abundant contaminating clonotypes from bulk cells.

By 5'RACE template switching, TCR cDNA was produced, with a universal primer site and UMIs added in the process. TCRdb passed the 5' RACE reads through MiXCR, listing each CDR3 protein once. Among 500,000 to 650,000 distinct CDR3 sequences listed, roughly 17% were seen once. CDR1 and CDR2 (germline): DFQATT, SNEGSKA (reference sequence). This CDR3 has 15 amino acids. The V gene lost 0 bases and the J gene lost 2 bases, with 10 bases spanning the gap. Note on this clonotype: Its cognate antigen is unknown.

The chain joins TRBV20-1 to TRBJ2-2; D might be TRBD1 (6 bases). The sequences come from PBMCs, collected 4 to 5 days after the first yellow fever vaccination. The TCR comes from a man between 18 and 35 years old who received the YFV17D yellow fever vaccine. DNA for the CDR3: TGCAGTGCTAGAGACCACAGGGTAAACACCGGGGAGCTGTTTTTT. Translating gives CSARDHRVNTGELFF.